This paragraph covers one T cell receptor (beta chain) sequence. This clonotype has more than one count but fewer than ten. Its antigen is still unknown. No base quality values were provided; no much bigger clone lies one nucleotide off. The library was generated by RT-PCR. The run used an Illumina HiSeq 2500. The raw public reads went through TCRdb reprocessing: fastp at Q25, MiXCR clone calling, in-frame beta chains kept. Entries that share a CDR3 protein sequence are merged under the most common genes and DNA. The table for this sample lists around 530,000 distinct CDR3 sequences; about 11% of them were counted only once. The top ten constitute roughly a tenth of the sample. V is cut back by 2 bases and J by 0 bases, with 7 bases in the junction unmatched. CDR1 and CDR2, per the germline V gene, are SNHLY and FYNNEI. The CDR3 numbers 19 residues from cysteine through phenylalanine. The retained sequence is limited to the CDR3, 57 bases, with the frame set at the first base.

The data originate from a study of response to subunit inactivated influenza vaccine (dated by TCRdb to 2016 to 2018). In the study overall: To follow how T cells responded to a trivalent subunit inactivated influenza vaccine, the researchers relied on deep quantitative profiling of the T cell receptor repertoire. Broad study findings and their caveats: It was suggested by the authors that each seasonal influenza vaccination may recruit only a limited number of new T cells.

Sequenced material: PBMCs from blood, taken on the day of vaccination. This sequence originates from a man aged 50 or older who received an inactivated influenza vaccine. Donor details come from another sample of the same person, matched by shared clones. This chain is built from TRBV2 and TRBJ2-1; 13 nucleotides in the junction match TRBD2. The nucleotide sequence is given as TGTGCCAGCAGTGAACCGGGACTAGCGGGGCCCAGCTCCTACAATGAGCAGTTCTTC. Protein translation: CASSEPGLAGPSSYNEQFF.